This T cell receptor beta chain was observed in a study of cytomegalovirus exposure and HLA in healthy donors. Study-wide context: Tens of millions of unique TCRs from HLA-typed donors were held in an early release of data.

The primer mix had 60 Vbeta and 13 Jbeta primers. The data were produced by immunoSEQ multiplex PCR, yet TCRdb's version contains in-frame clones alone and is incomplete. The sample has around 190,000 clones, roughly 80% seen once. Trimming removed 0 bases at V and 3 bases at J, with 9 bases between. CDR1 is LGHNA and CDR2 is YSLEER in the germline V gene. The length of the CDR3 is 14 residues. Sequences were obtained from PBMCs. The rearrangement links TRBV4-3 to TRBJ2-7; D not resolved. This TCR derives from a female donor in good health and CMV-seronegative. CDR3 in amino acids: CASSQDGEVYEQYF. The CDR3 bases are TGCGCCAGCAGCCAAGATGGAGAGGTCTACGAGCAGTACTTC.